This T cell receptor (beta chain) was found in a study of shared T cell receptors in the human thymus. Sequencing was performed with immunoSEQ multiplex PCR; in TCRdb, only in-frame clones are kept and a portion is missing. This table has about 660,000 clones, approximately 88% appearing once. The trim removed 5 bases at V and 7 bases at J, leaving 0 bases unmatched. Germline V lookup: CDR1 SGHRS, CDR2 YFSETQ. The CDR3 has 13 residues. These data were likewise used in another study, on human thymus T cells. According to that study: Donors were healthy Finnish infants having corrective surgery for congenital heart defects. During corrective heart surgery, resections were taken, and the thymus tissue came from them. Thymic and blood repertoires appeared to display a bias in their usage of V and J genes. Thymic repertoires overlap heavily among unrelated individuals, related research has reported.

The chain employs TRBV5-1 and TRBJ2-2, with TRBD2 matching 12 bases. This sequence originates from a boy under three years old with a congenital heart defect. Input material: thymocytes. CDR3 DNA sequence: TGCGCCAGCAGGACTAGCGGGAGCGGGGAGCTGTTTTTT. It encodes CASRTSGSGELFF.